This T cell receptor beta chain appears in the sequencing data of a study of blood T cell repertoires in COVID-19. About the study: Both acute and convalescent COVID-19 samples were obtained from the United States, Italy and Spain. Sample material is recorded as cDNA or gDNA derived from T cells, B-cell-depleted T cells, or PBMCs.

Enrollment of patients from Seattle took place during active infection, with longitudinal follow-up. The CDR3 runs 14 residues. CDR1 is SNHLY and CDR2 is FYNNEI in the germline V gene. Trimming shortened V by 4 bases and J by 4 bases, and 13 bases separated the two germline ends. Here immunoSEQ multiplex PCR was the method, and the copy in TCRdb shows in-frame clones only, minus some. The sample lists over 150,000 clones, approximately 84% occurring once. The chain carries TRBV2 and TRBJ1-1; tentatively, D is TRBD1 (6 bases). This clonotype was sampled from a woman in her sixties or seventies with COVID-19, enrolled during active disease. Sequencing was carried out using peripheral blood. CDR3 amino acids: CASSAQGWGTEAFF. CDR3 coding DNA: TGTGCCAGCAGTGCTCAGGGGTGGGGCACTGAAGCTTTCTTT.